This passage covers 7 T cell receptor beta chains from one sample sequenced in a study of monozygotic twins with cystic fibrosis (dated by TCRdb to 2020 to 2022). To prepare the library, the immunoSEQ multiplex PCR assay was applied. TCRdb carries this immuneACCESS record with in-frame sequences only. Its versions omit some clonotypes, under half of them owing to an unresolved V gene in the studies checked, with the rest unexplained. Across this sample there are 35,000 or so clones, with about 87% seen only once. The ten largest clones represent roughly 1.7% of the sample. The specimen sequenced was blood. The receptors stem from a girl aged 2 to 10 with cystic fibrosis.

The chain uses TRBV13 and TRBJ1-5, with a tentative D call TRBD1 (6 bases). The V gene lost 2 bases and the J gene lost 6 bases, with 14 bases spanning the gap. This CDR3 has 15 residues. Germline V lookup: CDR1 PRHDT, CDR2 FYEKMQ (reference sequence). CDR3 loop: CASSLSGGLGQPQHF. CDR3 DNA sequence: TGTGCCAGCAGCTTATCGGGGGGCCTGGGTCAGCCCCAGCATTTT.

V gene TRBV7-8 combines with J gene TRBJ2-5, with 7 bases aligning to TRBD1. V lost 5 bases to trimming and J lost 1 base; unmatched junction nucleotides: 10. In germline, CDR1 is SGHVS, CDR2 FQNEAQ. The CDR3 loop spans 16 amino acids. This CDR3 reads CASSLSVGQVQETQYF. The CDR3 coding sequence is TGTGCCAGCAGCCTAAGCGTCGGACAGGTCCAAGAGACCCAGTACTTC.

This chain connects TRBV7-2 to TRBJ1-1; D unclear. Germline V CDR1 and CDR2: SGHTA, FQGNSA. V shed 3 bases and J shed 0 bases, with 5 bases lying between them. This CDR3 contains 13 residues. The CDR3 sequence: CASSFKMNTEAFF. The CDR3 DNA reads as TGTGCCAGCAGCTTCAAAATGAACACTGAAGCTTTCTTT.

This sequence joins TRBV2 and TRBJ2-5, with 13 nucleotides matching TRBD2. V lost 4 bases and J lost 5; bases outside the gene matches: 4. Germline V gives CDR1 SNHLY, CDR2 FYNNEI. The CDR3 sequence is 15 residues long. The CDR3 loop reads CASSGTSGGLETQYF. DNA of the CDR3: TGTGCCAGCAGTGGGACTAGCGGGGGTCTTGAGACCCAGTACTTC.

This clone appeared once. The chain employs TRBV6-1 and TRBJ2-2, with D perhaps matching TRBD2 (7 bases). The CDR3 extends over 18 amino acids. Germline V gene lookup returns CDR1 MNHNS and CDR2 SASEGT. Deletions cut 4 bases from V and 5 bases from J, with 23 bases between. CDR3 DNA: TGTGCCAGCAGTGGAAGGAAGGGGAGGGGGGCGGTTACCGGGGAGCTGTTTTTT. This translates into CASSGRKGRGAVTGELFF.

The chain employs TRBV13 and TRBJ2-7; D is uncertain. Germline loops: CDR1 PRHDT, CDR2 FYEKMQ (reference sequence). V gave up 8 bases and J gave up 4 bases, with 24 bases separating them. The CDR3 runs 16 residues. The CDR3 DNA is TGTGCCAGCCGAACGACGACCCAGGCGTTCGTTTACGAGCAGTACTTC. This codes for CASRTTTQAFVYEQYF.

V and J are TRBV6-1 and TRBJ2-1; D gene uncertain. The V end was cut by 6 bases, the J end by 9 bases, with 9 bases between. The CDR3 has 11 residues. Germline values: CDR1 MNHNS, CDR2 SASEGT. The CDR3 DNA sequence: TGTGCCAGCAGCAGGATAAGTGAGCAGTTCTTC. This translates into CASSRISEQFF.